The clone carrying this T cell receptor (beta chain) appeared a single time. Trimming cost V 2 bases and J 7 bases; bases outside gene matches: 8. Germline CDR1 GTSNPN, CDR2 SVGIG (reference sequence). CDR3 length equals 15 residues. Time point in this sample: after dendritic cell vaccination, including at tumor progression/relapse. TCRdb's table, derived via immunoSEQ multiplex PCR, lists solely in-frame clones and lacks some. The sample carries some 60,000 clones, approximately 80% recorded once. The data originate from a study of glioma-infiltrating T cells after dendritic cell vaccination. Study context: Samples are from glioblastoma patients in Phase I and II dendritic cell vaccine trials. Patients received three intradermal dendritic cell vaccine injections at biweekly intervals.

The TCR originated in a human donor with glioblastoma. The source material was blood, sampled after dendritic cell vaccination. The chain combines TRBV30 with TRBJ2-7, with 13 bases aligning to TRBD2. CDR3 in DNA: TGTGCCTGGAGTCATGGGGGACTAGCGGGGAGGGAGCAGTACTTC. As protein: CAWSHGGLAGREQYF.